These 28 T cell receptor beta chains share one sample of origin, sequenced in a study of blood T cells in healthy people across ages. Next came a second PCR, run for roughly 6 to 11 cycles, which used a sample-barcoded 5' primer along with a J-beta primer mix. TCRdb ran MiXCR on the 5' RACE reads and lists one entry per CDR3 protein. The data hold some 550,000 distinct CDR3 sequences, with less than 60% observed a single time. Sequencing used blood. The receptors here all came from a man older than 75 in good health.

The chain combines TRBV3-1 with TRBJ2-3; D is perhaps TRBD2 (6 bases). Trimming shortened V by 3 bases and J by 1 base, and 11 bases separated the two germline ends. CDR3 size: 15 residues. Germline CDR1 and CDR2: LGHDT and YNNKEL (reference sequence). Here the CDR3 reads CASSHIQRGTDTQYF. CDR3 nucleotides: TGTGCCAGCAGCCACATCCAGCGGGGCACAGATACGCAGTATTTT.

This chain connects TRBV29-1 to TRBJ2-1; D possibly matches TRBD1 or TRBD2 (7 bases each). The CDR3 totals 14 residues. Germline CDR1 reads SQVTM; CDR2 reads ANQGSEA. Trimming pared 6 bases from V and 7 bases from J, leaving 19 bases between. CDR3 residues: CSVALATGLNEQFF. DNA for the CDR3: TGCAGCGTCGCACTAGCGACAGGGTTGAATGAGCAGTTCTTC.

Note on this clonotype: The junction differs from germline at one of its ends, possibly a read error. The chain joins TRBV7-3 to TRBJ2-7; 7 bases are shared with TRBD2. The germline CDR1 and CDR2 sequences are SGHTA and FQGTGA. This CDR3 has 15 residues. CDR3 nucleotide sequence: TGTGCCAGCAGCCTCAGCGGATCAAAGCGGGGAGAGCAGTATTTC. Translated, it gives CASSLSGSKRGEQYF.

This clonotype was found a few times. The genes are TRBV28 and TRBJ2-5; TRBD1 agrees at 8 bases. The germline V gene encodes CDR1 MDHEN and CDR2 SYDVKM. This CDR3 is 13 amino acids long. V dropped 6 bases and J dropped 5; count of bases not matched to a gene: 5. CDR3 amino acids: CASSSGGAETQYF. CDR3 nucleotides: TGTGCCAGCAGCTCAGGGGGCGCCGAGACCCAGTACTTC.

This chain connects TRBV28 to TRBJ1-6; the match to TRBD1 covers 8 bases. This CDR3 contains 13 residues. Germline-derived CDR1 and CDR2 are MDHEN and SYDVKM. Trimming at V came to 8 bases and at J to 7 bases, leaving 4 bases not matched to a gene. CDR3 region: CASGWTGNSPLHF. The CDR3 nucleotides are TGTGCCAGCGGCTGGACAGGGAATTCACCCCTCCACTTT.

This chain joins TRBV29-1 and TRBJ1-1; weak D call: TRBD1 (6 bases). V lost 7 bases, J lost 3 bases, and 12 bases lay in between. CDR1 is SQVTM and CDR2 is ANQGSEA in the germline V gene. The CDR3 has 12 residues. This CDR3 reads CSAGVGDTEAFF. As DNA, the CDR3 is TGCAGCGCAGGGGTTGGAGACACTGAAGCTTTCTTT.

In nucleotides, the CDR3 is TGTGCCAGCACTAAGGGAGGGGGTAACTATGGCTACACCTTC. It yields the protein CASTKGGGNYGYTF. This sequence joins TRBV27 and TRBJ1-2; a possible D gene is TRBD1 (6 bases). Deletions cut 7 bases from V and 1 base from J, with 13 bases between. The V gene's germline CDR1 is MNHEY and CDR2 SMNVEV (reference sequence). This CDR3 is built from 14 residues.

The rearrangement links TRBV11-2 to TRBJ1-1, with 7 bases that match TRBD1. Germline CDR1 SGHAT, CDR2 FQNNGV. The CDR3 runs to 15 residues. V gave up 2 bases and J gave up 4 bases; unmatched junction bases: 7. Here the CDR3 DNA reads TGTGCCAGCAGCTTACCACGGACAGGCTTCACTGAAGCTTTCTTT. Translating gives CASSLPRTGFTEAFF.

The chain is built from TRBV5-6 and TRBJ2-3, with unresolved D. Germline V gene sequence: CDR1 SGHDT, CDR2 YYEEEE. V lost 3 bases and J 5 bases, leaving 10 bases between the germline ends. The CDR3 spans 13 residues. The CDR3 region has the DNA TGTGCCAGCAGCTCCTTAAATAGAGATACGCAGTATTTT. Encoded protein: CASSSLNRDTQYF.

This clonotype showed up just once. The chain carries TRBV5-6 and TRBJ2-3, with D perhaps matching TRBD1 (5 bases). V dropped 3 bases and J dropped 0 bases, with 14 bases sitting between them. The CDR3 has 16 amino acids. CDR1 is SGHDT and CDR2 is YYEEEE in the germline V gene. CDR3 nucleotides: TGTGCCAGCAGCTGGGGCTTGGGGTCTAGCACAGATACGCAGTATTTT. Protein sequence: CASSWGLGSSTDTQYF. Full variable domain (outside the CDR3, taken from reference TRBV5-6 and TRBJ2-3): DAGVTQSPTHLIKTRGQQVTLRCSPKSGHDTVSWYQQALGQGPQFIFQYYEEEERQRGNFPDRFSGHQFPNYSSELNVNALLLGDSALYLCASSWGLGSSTDTQYFGPGTRLTVL.

In its sample, this clonotype was seen a few times. CDR3 protein: CSGGLAGYEQFF. The CDR3 DNA reads TGCAGCGGCGGACTAGCGGGCTATGAGCAGTTCTTC. This sequence joins TRBV29-1 and TRBJ2-1; 11 bases align to TRBD2. The ends lost 7 bases at V and 8 bases at J; junction bases unmatched: 4. The germline gives CDR1 SQVTM, CDR2 ANQGSEA. CDR3 length: 12 amino acids.

This clonotype was counted only a few times. The chain is built from TRBV2 and TRBJ2-7; 9 bases match TRBD2. Germline values: CDR1 SNHLY, CDR2 FYNNEI. J was trimmed by 1 base and V by 11 bases; bases with no gene match: 6. This CDR3 is 13 amino acids long. The CDR3 nucleotides are TGTGCCGGAGGGACTAGCTTTTCCTACGAGCAGTACTTC. Encoded protein: CAGGTSFSYEQYF.

J is TRBJ2-4 and V is TRBV29-1; 8 bases are shared with TRBD1. The J call may be faulty, since TRBJ2-7 better matches the DNA end. In germline, CDR1 is SQVTM, CDR2 ANQGSEA. This CDR3 has 12 amino acids. The CDR3 coding sequence is TGCAGCGCATGGACAGGGCAAGGCGAGCAGTACTTC. Protein sequence: CSAWTGQGEQYF.

The chain joins TRBV7-2 to TRBJ1-2, with unresolved D. V lost 1 base, J lost 5 bases, and 8 bases lay in between. Germline V gene data show CDR1 as SGHTA and CDR2 as FQGNSA. This CDR3 is built from 13 residues. The CDR3 protein is CASSLESLYGYTF. The CDR3 DNA sequence: TGTGCCAGCAGCTTAGAATCCCTGTATGGCTACACCTTC.

This chain joins TRBV20-1 and TRBJ2-1; 11 positions agree with TRBD2. Germline trimming cut 3 bases from V and 4 bases from J; bases unmatched to any gene: 5. CDR3 length equals 15 residues. CDR1 is DFQATT and CDR2 is SNEGSKA in the germline V gene (reference sequence). The CDR3 nucleotides read TGCAGTGCTAGGGTAACTAGCGGGGGTTACAATGAGCAGTTCTTC. Protein: CSARVTSGGYNEQFF.

This clonotype was picked up one time. The J gene is TRBJ2-3, the V gene TRBV12-3 or TRBV12-4; D call uncertain. V dropped 1 base and J dropped 2 bases, with 7 bases sitting between them. CDR3 length: 14 residues. The CDR3 sequence is CASSLEAATDTQYF. For the CDR3, the DNA is TGTGCCAGCAGTTTAGAGGCTGCCACAGATACGCAGTATTTT.

CDR3 coding DNA: TGCAGCGTTGCCACACGGGGAATGGACTACGAGCAGTACTTC. Its protein is CSVATRGMDYEQYF. The chain joins TRBV29-1 to TRBJ2-7; TRBD2 might be the D (5 bases). V lost 4 bases, J lost 3 bases, and 16 bases lay in between. The CDR3 length is 14 residues. Germline CDR1 SQVTM, CDR2 ANQGSEA.

This clonotype occurred a few times. For the CDR3, the DNA is TGCAGTGCTTCGGAACAGGGGACTTACAATGAGCAGTTCTTC. Protein product: CSASEQGTYNEQFF. The chain combines TRBV20-1 with TRBJ2-1, with D perhaps TRBD1 (7 bases). CDR1 is DFQATT, CDR2 SNEGSKA, per germline (reference sequence). The CDR3 consists of 14 residues. The V and J ends lost 5 bases and 4 bases respectively, with 15 bases between them.

This chain joins TRBV20-1 and TRBJ2-5; 9 bases are a match to TRBD2. Trimming cost V 3 bases and J 4 bases; bases outside gene matches: 6. This CDR3 comprises 14 residues. CDR1 and CDR2 from the germline V gene are DFQATT and SNEGSKA (reference sequence). DNA for the CDR3: TGCAGTGCTAGGCCTAGCGGGGTTAGAGAGACCCAGTACTTC. Amino acids: CSARPSGVRETQYF.

This clonotype was counted a few times. CDR3 protein: CASSLERGRETQYF. The CDR3 bases are TGTGCCAGCAGCTTAGAACGGGGAAGGGAGACCCAGTACTTC. The chain uses TRBV7-2 and TRBJ2-5; possible D gene TRBD2, 5 bases. Per germline, CDR1 SGHTA and CDR2 FQGNSA. The CDR3 totals 14 residues. Trimming took off 1 base at V and 5 bases at J, with 11 bases between the two ends.

This chain uses TRBV6-2 or TRBV6-3 with TRBJ2-1; 8 positions match TRBD2. The CDR3 covers 14 residues. The germline CDR1 and CDR2 sequences are MNHEY and SVGEGT. J was trimmed by 7 bases and V by 7 bases; bases with no gene match: 9. Written as DNA, the CDR3 is TGTGCCAGCACCAAACCGGGGGGGCGGAATGAGCAGTTCTTC. Translation gives CASTKPGGRNEQFF.

This clonotype was counted ten times or more. V usage is TRBV2 and J usage is TRBJ1-2, with D maybe TRBD1 (6 bases). Between the trimmed V and J ends, which lost 5 bases and 7 bases, there was a span of 8 bases. The CDR3 covers 11 residues. The germline CDR1 and CDR2 sequences are SNHLY and FYNNEI. In DNA form, the CDR3 reads TGTGCCAGCAGTTCCAGGGGTGGCTACACCTTC. Protein: CASSSRGGYTF. Full variable domain (rest looked up from reference TRBV2 and TRBJ1-2): EPEVTQTPSHQVTQMGQEVILRCVPISNHLYFYWYRQILGQKVEFLVSFYNNEISEKSEIFDDQFSVERPDGSNFTLKIRSTKLEDSAMYFCASSSRGGYTFGSGTRLTVV.

CDR3 nucleotide sequence: TGTGCCAGCAGCTCACTGAGGGGGGGACACACTGAAGCTTTCTTT. Translating it yields CASSSLRGGHTEAFF. The rearrangement uses TRBV7-9 and TRBJ1-1, with D possibly being TRBD1 (6 bases). V lost 4 bases and J 3 bases, leaving 15 bases between the germline ends. Looked up from germline, CDR1 is SEHNR and CDR2 is FQNEAQ (reference sequence). The CDR3 loop spans 15 amino acids. The whole variable domain, remainder taken from reference TRBV7-9 and TRBJ1-1, is DTGVSQNPRHKITKRGQNVTFRCDPISEHNRLYWYRQTLGQGPEFLTYFQNEAQLEKSRLLSDRFSAERPKGSFSTLEIQRTEQGDSAMYLCASSSLRGGHTEAFFGQGTRLTVV.

In its sample, this clonotype was seen many times. The chain recombines TRBV6-5 with TRBJ2-7; possibly TRBD1 for D (5 bases). The germline CDR1 and CDR2 sequences are MNHEY and SVGAGI. This CDR3 contains 14 residues. Between the trimmed V and J ends, which lost 2 bases and 2 bases, there was a span of 10 bases. CDR3: CASSYGAGTYEQYF. The CDR3 bases are TGTGCCAGCAGTTACGGGGCAGGTACCTACGAGCAGTACTTC.

The CDR3 DNA sequence: TGTGCCAGCAGCTTACAAGGGACCCGTGCGAATACGCAGTATTTT. Its translation is CASSLQGTRANTQYF. The chain carries TRBV2 and TRBJ2-3; D is perhaps TRBD1 or TRBD2 (5 bases each). This CDR3 region has 15 residues. Germline V gives CDR1 SNHLY, CDR2 FYNNEI. Between the trimmed V and J ends, which lost 6 bases and 7 bases, there was a span of 20 bases.

The gene calls are TRBV3-1 and TRBJ1-2, with D perhaps matching TRBD1 (5 bases). Per the germline V gene, CDR1 is LGHDT and CDR2 is YNNKEL (reference sequence). V lost 5 bases, J lost 2 bases, and 24 bases lay in between. CDR3 length equals 18 residues. The DNA for the CDR3 is TGTGCCAGCAGCGCCACTTCTACCGGGACTATATACAACTATGGCTACACCTTC. Translation: CASSATSTGTIYNYGYTF.

The sample holds a few counts of this clonotype. This rearrangement joins TRBV20-1 to TRBJ2-7; 11 bases line up with TRBD1. With V trimmed by 2 bases and J by 7 bases, 7 bases remained unmatched. The CDR3 totals 14 residues. Germline CDR1 is DFQATT and CDR2 is SNEGSKA (reference sequence). Here the CDR3 reads CSARHSGTGGEQYF. CDR3 coding DNA: TGCAGTGCTAGACACTCCGGGACAGGGGGTGAGCAGTACTTC.

The chain employs TRBV12-3 or TRBV12-4 and TRBJ2-3; tentatively, D is TRBD2 (5 bases). This CDR3 is 15 amino acids long. Trimming removed 6 bases from V and 3 bases from J, with 16 bases in between. This chain's CDR3 is CASRLGGRRTDTQYF. The CDR3 DNA is TGTGCCAGCAGGCTCGGTGGGAGACGAACAGATACGCAGTATTTT.